Below, 27 T cell receptor beta chains from the same sample are listed, as sequenced in a study of cytomegalovirus exposure and HLA in healthy donors. The PCR had 60 Vbeta and 13 Jbeta primers. Sequencing was performed with immunoSEQ multiplex PCR; in TCRdb, only in-frame clones are kept and a portion is missing. This sample yields around 120,000 clones, of which 77% are seen a single time; 3.5% to 4% belongs to the top ten. Sequencing was carried out using PBMCs. The receptors stem from a human donor in good health.

This clone was counted a single time. V gene TRBV5-1 combines with J gene TRBJ2-7; 9 nucleotides line up with TRBD2. V shed 4 bases and J 6 bases; nucleotides not matched to a gene: 8. The CDR3 runs to 14 residues. CDR1 SGHRS and CDR2 YFSETQ come from the germline V gene. CDR3 region: CASSRVAGAGEQYF. CDR3 DNA: TGCGCCAGCAGCAGGGTAGCGGGAGCCGGCGAGCAGTACTTC.

This clone was seen just once. The chain uses TRBV6-5 and TRBJ2-2, with 7 bases matching TRBD2. This CDR3 region has 16 residues. Germline V CDR1 and CDR2: MNHEY, SVGAGI. Trimming removed 0 bases from V and 6 bases from J; junction bases left unmatched: 7. The CDR3, as DNA: TGTGCCAGCAGTTACTCGCTCGGGAGGACCGCCGGGGAGCTGTTTTTT. Protein product: CASSYSLGRTAGELFF.

The rearrangement joins TRBV7-9 to TRBJ2-5; TRBD1 agrees at 7 bases. The closer fit of TRBJ2-7 to the DNA end suggests the J call may be wrong. Germline V lookup: CDR1 SEHNR, CDR2 FQNEAQ (reference sequence). CDR3 length: 14 residues. The CDR3 bases are TGTGCCAGCGTCAAAACAGGGGATGGCGACGAGCAGTACTTC. Translation: CASVKTGDGDEQYF.

This clone was counted a few times. The rearrangement links TRBV5-6 to TRBJ1-2; tentatively, D is TRBD1 (6 bases). Trimming removed 0 bases at V and 3 bases at J, with 9 bases between. This CDR3 contains 14 residues. Germline CDR1 is SGHDT and CDR2 is YYEEEE. This CDR3 reads CASSLGTGHYGYTF. The CDR3 DNA sequence: TGTGCCAGCAGCTTGGGAACAGGGCACTATGGCTACACCTTC.

This clone occurred a few times. The rearrangement joins TRBV7-9 to TRBJ2-2; 7 bases are shared with TRBD1. This CDR3 is 17 amino acids long. Trimming took 5 bases from V and 2 from J; bases not matched to a gene: 11. The germline CDR1 and CDR2 sequences are SEHNR and FQNEAQ (reference sequence). In DNA form, the CDR3 reads TGTGCCAGCAGCCGCCGCAGACAGGGAGACAACACCGGGGAGCTGTTTTTT. Translated: CASSRRRQGDNTGELFF.

The chain joins TRBV29-1 to TRBJ2-1, with a weak D call TRBD1 (6 bases). There are 13 residues in the CDR3. CDR1 and CDR2 (germline): SQVTM, ANQGSEA. V lost 4 bases to trimming and J lost 9 bases, with 16 bases between them. CDR3 residues: CSVVVGTRGEQFF. The CDR3 DNA is TGCAGCGTTGTGGTGGGAACCAGGGGTGAGCAGTTCTTC.

This rearrangement joins TRBV5-1 to TRBJ2-5; 8 bases align to TRBD1. The V gene end was trimmed by 4 bases and the J gene end by 0 bases; junction bases not matched to a gene: 5. Per the germline V gene, CDR1 is SGHRS and CDR2 is YFSETQ. CDR3 length: 15 amino acids. The CDR3 coding sequence is TGCGCCAGCAGCCCTCGGACAGGGTACCAAGAGACCCAGTACTTC. The encoded protein is CASSPRTGYQETQYF.

Here the CDR3 DNA reads TGTGCCAGCAGGACAGTCTATAATTCACCCCTCCACTTT. It translates to CASRTVYNSPLHF. The chain joins TRBV27 to TRBJ1-6; perhaps TRBD1 as D (5 bases). Germline V CDR1 and CDR2: MNHEY, SMNVEV (reference sequence). The CDR3 contains 13 residues. V gave up 6 bases and J gave up 3 bases, with 6 bases separating them.

The chain carries TRBV5-1 and TRBJ2-2; 8 positions agree with TRBD2. Germline CDR1 reads SGHRS; CDR2 reads YFSETQ. J lost 0 bases, V lost 3 bases, and 1 base had no gene match. The CDR3 totals 15 residues. The CDR3 region is CASSSSGPNTGELFF. Written as DNA, the CDR3 is TGCGCCAGCAGCTCTAGCGGGCCGAACACCGGGGAGCTGTTTTTT.

This chain uses TRBV18 with TRBJ2-1; 13 positions match TRBD2. V lost 2 bases, J lost 7 bases, and 11 bases stayed unmatched. Germline values: CDR1 KGHSH, CDR2 LQKENI. There are 18 residues in the CDR3. The CDR3 spells CASSPGLGGTSGTNEQFF. The CDR3 DNA reads as TGTGCCAGCTCACCAGGATTGGGGGGGACTAGCGGGACGAATGAGCAGTTCTTC.

This chain connects TRBV7-8 to TRBJ2-1, with TRBD2 matching over 10 bases. With V trimmed by 5 bases and J by 0 bases, 16 bases remained unmatched. The length of the CDR3 is 20 residues. Germline values: CDR1 SGHVS, CDR2 FQNEAQ. The CDR3 bases are TGTGCCAGCAGCCGCCCGGGGCTAGCGGGGGTAAGAGACTCCTACAATGAGCAGTTCTTC. This encodes CASSRPGLAGVRDSYNEQFF. The whole variable domain, filled in from reference TRBV7-8 and TRBJ2-1, reads GAGVSQSPRYKVAKRGQDVALRCDPISGHVSLFWYQQALGQGPEFLTYFQNEAQLDKSGLPSDRFFAERPEGSVSTLKIQRTQQEDSAVYLCASSRPGLAGVRDSYNEQFFGPGTRLTVL.

The rearrangement uses TRBV6-5 and TRBJ2-2, with 8 bases aligning to TRBD2. The CDR3 consists of 15 residues. Germline V gene lookup returns CDR1 MNHEY and CDR2 SVGAGI. With V trimmed by 7 bases and J by 2 bases, 6 bases remained unmatched. The CDR3 region has the DNA TGTGCCAGCAAACTTAGCGGGGTTAACACCGGGGAGCTGTTTTTT. It is translated as CASKLSGVNTGELFF.

The chain's CDR3 is CASSPGGGEQFF. The CDR3 DNA follows: TGTGCCAGCAGCCCAGGAGGTGGTGAGCAGTTCTTC. The chain carries TRBV6-5 and TRBJ2-1, with D perhaps TRBD2 (5 bases). Germline-derived CDR1 and CDR2 are MNHEY and SVGAGI. The V end lost 6 bases, the J end lost 9 bases, and 12 bases lay between the germline ends. CDR3 length equals 12 residues.

The chain links TRBV7-6 to TRBJ1-2; D is perhaps TRBD1 (6 bases). The CDR3 covers 16 residues. Germline loops: CDR1 SGHVS, CDR2 FNYEAQ. V was pared by 10 bases and J by 8 bases, with 29 bases between. In nucleotides, the CDR3 is TGTGCCATTACGGGGGGAAAGCCGGACAGTTTTGGGGGCTACACCTTC. The encoded protein is CAITGGKPDSFGGYTF.

This clone was counted between two and nine times. The rearrangement uses TRBV11-2 and TRBJ1-5, with 8 bases identical to TRBD1. The V segment lost 1 base and the J segment 7 bases; nucleotides outside the gene matches: 6. This CDR3 contains 15 residues. Germline lookup yields CDR1 SGHAT and CDR2 FQNNGV. The CDR3 sequence: CASSLGQGQYQPQHF. The CDR3 coding sequence is TGTGCCAGCAGCTTAGGACAGGGGCAGTACCAGCCCCAGCATTTT.

The chain recombines TRBV28 with TRBJ1-2; D gene ambiguous. In germline, CDR1 is MDHEN, CDR2 SYDVKM. This CDR3 region has 18 residues. Trimming took 6 bases from V and 4 from J, leaving 27 bases between them. The CDR3 spells CASSFRREVPSKSYGYTF. The DNA for the CDR3 is TGTGCCAGCAGCTTCCGACGGGAGGTCCCCTCAAAATCCTATGGCTACACCTTC.

This clone was observed once. The J gene is TRBJ1-1, the V gene TRBV4-2, with D possibly matching TRBD1 (5 bases). The germline gives CDR1 LGHNA, CDR2 YNFKEQ. V was pared by 1 base and J by 4 bases, with 10 bases between. The CDR3 sequence is 14 residues long. Here the CDR3 DNA reads TGTGCCAGCAGCCAAGCAGGGTCTAGCACTGAAGCTTTCTTT. This sequence encodes CASSQAGSSTEAFF.

The chain recombines TRBV10-3 with TRBJ2-3, with TRBD1 matching 8 bases. V gave up 0 bases and J gave up 3 bases; unmatched junction bases: 8. CDR3 length: 17 amino acids. The V gene's germline CDR1 is ENHRY and CDR2 SYGVKD. The CDR3: CAISESLGQGLTDTQYF. The CDR3 nucleotides are TGTGCCATCAGTGAGTCGTTAGGACAGGGTTTGACAGATACGCAGTATTTT.

The CDR3 loop is CASSTLAEQYF. The CDR3 nucleotides read TGTGCCAGCAGCACACTAGCGGAGCAGTACTTC. J is TRBJ2-7 and V is TRBV6-1; TRBD2 matches at 7 bases. V gave up 6 bases and J gave up 7 bases; unmatched junction bases: 3. The CDR3 runs 11 residues. The germline gives CDR1 MNHNS, CDR2 SASEGT.

V and J are TRBV15 and TRBJ1-4; 8 bases are shared with TRBD1. The junction had 3 bases not matched to a gene; V was cut back by 5 bases and J by 7 bases. Germline-derived CDR1 and CDR2 are LNHNV and YYDKDF (reference sequence). This CDR3 has 13 amino acids. The CDR3 is CATSQGAVEKLFF. The CDR3, as DNA: TGTGCCACCAGCCAGGGGGCCGTTGAAAAACTGTTTTTT.

The chain recombines TRBV6-1 with TRBJ2-5; 12 bases line up with TRBD2. There are 15 residues in the CDR3. V trimming: 5 bases; J trimming: 5 bases; junction bases outside the gene matches: 6. Germline V gene sequence: CDR1 MNHNS, CDR2 SASEGT. Here the CDR3 DNA reads TGTGCCAGCAGTCCCTCGACTAGCGGGAGTGAGACCCAGTACTTC. This encodes CASSPSTSGSETQYF.

This clone was recorded only once. The chain has TRBV9 and TRBJ1-1; D perhaps matches TRBD1 (6 bases). Trimming removed 7 bases from V and 1 base from J, with 20 bases in between. Germline-derived CDR1 and CDR2 are SGDLS and YYNGEE. The CDR3 runs to 16 residues. DNA for the CDR3: TGTGCCAGCGGAGAAATTCCAGGGGCCAGGAACACTGAAGCTTTCTTT. Translated: CASGEIPGARNTEAFF.

This chain connects TRBV19 to TRBJ1-5, with 7 bases fitting TRBD1. The germline V gene has CDR1 LNHDA and CDR2 SQIVND (reference sequence). CDR3 size: 15 residues. Trimming removed 7 bases from V and 0 bases from J; junction bases left unmatched: 6. The CDR3 is CASIATGNSNQPQHF. CDR3 in DNA: TGTGCCAGTATCGCGACAGGGAATAGCAATCAGCCCCAGCATTTT.

Note on this clone: Relative to the germline gene, one junction end is altered; a read error may explain this. The chain recombines TRBV5-8 with TRBJ2-6; maybe TRBD2 (7 bases). The germline V gene has CDR1 SGHTS and CDR2 YDEGEE. This CDR3 is built from 17 residues. The CDR3 DNA reads TGTGCCAGCAGCTTGGCCACCAATTGGGCGGGGGCCAACGGCCTGACTTTC. Its translation: CASSLATNWAGANGLTF.

The V gene is TRBV28, the J gene TRBJ2-7; D may be TRBD1 (5 bases). Germline V lookup: CDR1 MDHEN, CDR2 SYDVKM. This CDR3 is built from 14 residues. V dropped 3 bases and J dropped 5 bases, with 14 bases sitting between them. For the CDR3, the DNA is TGTGCCAGCAGTTTTGGGCAGGGCCTCGACGAGCAGTACTTC. Translation gives CASSFGQGLDEQYF.

The V gene is TRBV5-4, the J gene TRBJ1-1; 7 nucleotides agree with TRBD1. With V trimmed by 9 bases and J by 5 bases, 10 bases remained unmatched. This CDR3 contains 13 residues. Per the germline V gene, CDR1 is SGHNT and CDR2 is YYREEE (reference sequence). CDR3 in DNA: TGTGCCACCGCCCGCCAGGGGGTAACTGAAGCTTTCTTT. Amino acids: CATARQGVTEAFF.

J is TRBJ1-4 and V is TRBV27, with D possibly TRBD1 on 5 matching bases. The CDR3 runs 15 residues. V lost 4 bases and J 8 bases, leaving 17 bases between the germline ends. Per germline, CDR1 MNHEY and CDR2 SMNVEV (reference sequence). The chain's CDR3 is CASSSGVIGVEKLFF. The CDR3 coding sequence is TGTGCCAGCAGTTCTGGGGTAATAGGGGTGGAAAAACTGTTTTTT.